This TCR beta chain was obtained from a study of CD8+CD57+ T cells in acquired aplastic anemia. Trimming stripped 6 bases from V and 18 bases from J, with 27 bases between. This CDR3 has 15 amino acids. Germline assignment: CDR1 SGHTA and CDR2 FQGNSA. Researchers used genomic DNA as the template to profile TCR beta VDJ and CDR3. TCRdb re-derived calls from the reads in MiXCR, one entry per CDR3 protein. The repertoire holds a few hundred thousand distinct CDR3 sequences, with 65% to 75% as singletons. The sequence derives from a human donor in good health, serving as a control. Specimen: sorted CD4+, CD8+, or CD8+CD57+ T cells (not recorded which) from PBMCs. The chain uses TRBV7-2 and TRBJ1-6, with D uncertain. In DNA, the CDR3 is TGTGCCAGCAGGGCAGGAAAGGGCACAGATACGCAGCACCACTTT. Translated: CASRAGKGTDTQHHF. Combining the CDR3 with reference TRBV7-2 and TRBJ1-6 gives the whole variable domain GAGVSQSPSNKVTEKGKDVELRCDPISGHTALYWYRQSLGQGLEFLIYFQGNSAPDKSGLPSDRFSAERTGGSVSTLTIQRTQQEDSAVYLCASRAGKGTDTQHHFGNGTRLTVT.